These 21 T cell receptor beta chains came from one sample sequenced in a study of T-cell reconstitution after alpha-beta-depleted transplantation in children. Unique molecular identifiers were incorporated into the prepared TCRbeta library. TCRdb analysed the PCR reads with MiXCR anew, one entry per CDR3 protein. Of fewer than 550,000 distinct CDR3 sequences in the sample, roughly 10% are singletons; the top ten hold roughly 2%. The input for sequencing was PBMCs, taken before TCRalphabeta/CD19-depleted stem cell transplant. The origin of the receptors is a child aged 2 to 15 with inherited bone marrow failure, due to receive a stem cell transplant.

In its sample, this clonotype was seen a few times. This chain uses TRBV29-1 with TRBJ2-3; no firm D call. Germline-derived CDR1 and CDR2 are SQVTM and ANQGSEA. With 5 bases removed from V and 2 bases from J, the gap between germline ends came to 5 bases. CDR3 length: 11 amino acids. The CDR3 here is CSVLHTDTQYF. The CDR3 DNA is TGCAGCGTTCTGCACACAGATACGCAGTATTTT.

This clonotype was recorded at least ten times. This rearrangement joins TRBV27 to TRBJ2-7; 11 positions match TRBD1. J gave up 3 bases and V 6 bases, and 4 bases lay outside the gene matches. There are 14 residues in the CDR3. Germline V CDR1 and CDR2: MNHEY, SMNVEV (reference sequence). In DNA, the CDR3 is TGTGCCAGCAGCTTCGGGACAGGGGGCTACGAGCAGTACTTC. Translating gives CASSFGTGGYEQYF.

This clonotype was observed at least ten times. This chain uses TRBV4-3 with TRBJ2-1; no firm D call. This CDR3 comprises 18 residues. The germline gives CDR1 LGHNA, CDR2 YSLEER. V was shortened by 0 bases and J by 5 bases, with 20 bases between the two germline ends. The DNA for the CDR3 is TGCGCCAGCAGCCAAGAAATCCACCAGATTTCCACGAACAATGAGCAGTTCTTC. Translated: CASSQEIHQISTNNEQFF.

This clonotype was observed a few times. CDR3 residues: CSVVGTGGYNEQFF. The CDR3 nucleotides are TGCAGCGTTGTAGGGACAGGGGGCTACAATGAGCAGTTCTTC. The chain has TRBV29-1 and TRBJ2-1; TRBD1 matches 11 bases. The germline CDR1 and CDR2 sequences are SQVTM and ANQGSEA. The CDR3 has 14 residues. V was pared by 4 bases and J by 3 bases, with 2 bases of the junction left unmatched.

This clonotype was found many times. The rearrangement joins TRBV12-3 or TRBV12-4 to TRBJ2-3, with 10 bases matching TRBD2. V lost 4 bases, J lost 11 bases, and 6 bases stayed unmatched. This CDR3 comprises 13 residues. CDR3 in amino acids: CASSSGLAREQYF. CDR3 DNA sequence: TGTGCCAGCAGTTCGGGACTAGCGAGGGAGCAGTATTTT.

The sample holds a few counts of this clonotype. CDR3 sequence reads: CASTRDILETQYF. In DNA form, the CDR3 reads TGTGCCAGCACCCGGGACATTTTAGAGACCCAGTACTTC. V gene TRBV3-1 combines with J gene TRBJ2-5, with a tentative D call TRBD1 (6 bases). Germline values: CDR1 LGHDT, CDR2 YNNKEL (reference sequence). The CDR3 spans 13 residues. Trimming cost V 7 bases and J 4 bases, with 13 bases left between them.

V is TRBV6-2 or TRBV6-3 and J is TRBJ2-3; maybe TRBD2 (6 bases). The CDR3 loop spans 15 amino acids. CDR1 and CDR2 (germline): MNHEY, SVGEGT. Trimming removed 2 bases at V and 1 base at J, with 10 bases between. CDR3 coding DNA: TGTGCCAGCAGTTACCTGGTAGCGGGCACAGATACGCAGTATTTT. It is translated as CASSYLVAGTDTQYF.

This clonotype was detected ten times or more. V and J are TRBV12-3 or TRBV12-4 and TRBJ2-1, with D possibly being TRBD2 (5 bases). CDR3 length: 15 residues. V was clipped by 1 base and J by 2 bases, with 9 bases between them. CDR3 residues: CASSLGSGTYNEQFF. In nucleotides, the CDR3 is TGTGCCAGCAGTTTAGGTTCGGGAACCTACAATGAGCAGTTCTTC.

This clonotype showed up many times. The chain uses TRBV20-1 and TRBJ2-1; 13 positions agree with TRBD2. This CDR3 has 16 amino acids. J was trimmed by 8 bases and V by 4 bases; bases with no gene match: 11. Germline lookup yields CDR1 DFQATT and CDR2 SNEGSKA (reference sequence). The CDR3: CSATRATSGRTHEQFF. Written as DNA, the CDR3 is TGCAGTGCTACCCGGGCGACTAGCGGGAGGACCCATGAGCAGTTCTTC.

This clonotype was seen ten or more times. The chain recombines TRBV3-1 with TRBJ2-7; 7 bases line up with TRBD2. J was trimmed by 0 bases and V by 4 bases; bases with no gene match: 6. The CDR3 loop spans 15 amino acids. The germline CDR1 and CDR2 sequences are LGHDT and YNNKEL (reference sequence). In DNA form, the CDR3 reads TGTGCCAGCAGCCCATATAGCGGGCACTCCTACGAGCAGTACTTC. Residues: CASSPYSGHSYEQYF.

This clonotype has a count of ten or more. CDR3 sequence reads: CASSPRGSGQYYEQYF. CDR3 nucleotides: TGTGCCAGCAGCCCTCGAGGTTCCGGACAGTACTACGAGCAGTACTTC. This chain connects TRBV5-5 to TRBJ2-7; a possible D gene is TRBD1 (6 bases). The CDR3 extends over 16 amino acids. Trimming left V 4 bases short and J 3 bases short, with 20 bases between. Germline-derived CDR1 and CDR2 are SGHKS and YYEKEE (reference sequence).

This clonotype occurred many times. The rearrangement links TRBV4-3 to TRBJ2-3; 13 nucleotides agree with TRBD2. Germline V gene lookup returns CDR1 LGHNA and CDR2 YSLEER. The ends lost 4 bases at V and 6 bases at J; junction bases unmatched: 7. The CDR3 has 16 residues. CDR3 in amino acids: CASSRRLAGGRDTQYF. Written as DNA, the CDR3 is TGCGCCAGCAGCCGTAGACTAGCGGGAGGCCGGGATACGCAGTATTTT.

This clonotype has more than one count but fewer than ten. The CDR3 here is CSVEVGPLPDYGYTF. The CDR3 DNA sequence: TGCAGCGTTGAAGTGGGACCGCTGCCCGACTATGGCTACACCTTC. The chain employs TRBV29-1 and TRBJ1-2; possibly TRBD1 for D (5 bases). Germline CDR1 and CDR2: SQVTM and ANQGSEA. V was clipped by 1 base and J by 3 bases, with 15 bases between them. This CDR3 has 15 residues.

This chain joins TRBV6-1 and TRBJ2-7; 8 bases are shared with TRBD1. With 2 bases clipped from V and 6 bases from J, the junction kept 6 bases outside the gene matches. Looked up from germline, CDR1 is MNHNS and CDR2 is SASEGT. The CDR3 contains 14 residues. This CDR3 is CASSEMDRAFEQYF. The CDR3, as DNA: TGTGCCAGCAGTGAAATGGACAGGGCGTTCGAGCAGTACTTC.

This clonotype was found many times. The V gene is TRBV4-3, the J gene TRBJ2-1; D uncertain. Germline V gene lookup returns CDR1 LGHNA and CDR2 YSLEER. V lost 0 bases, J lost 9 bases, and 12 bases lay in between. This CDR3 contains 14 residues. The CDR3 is CASSQDRPRSEQFF. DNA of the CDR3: TGCGCCAGCAGCCAAGATCGTCCACGCAGTGAGCAGTTCTTC.

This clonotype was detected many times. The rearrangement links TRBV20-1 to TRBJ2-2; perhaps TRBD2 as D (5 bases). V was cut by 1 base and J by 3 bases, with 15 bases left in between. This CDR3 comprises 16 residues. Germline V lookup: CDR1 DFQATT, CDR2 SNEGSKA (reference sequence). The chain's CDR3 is CSARVQDWAYTGELFF. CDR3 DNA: TGCAGTGCTAGAGTCCAGGACTGGGCCTACACCGGGGAGCTGTTTTTT.

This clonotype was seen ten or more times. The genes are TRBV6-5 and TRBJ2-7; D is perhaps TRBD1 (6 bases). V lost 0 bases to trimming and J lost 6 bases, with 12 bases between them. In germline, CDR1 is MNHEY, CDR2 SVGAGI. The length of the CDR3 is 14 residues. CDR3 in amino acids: CASSYSNRAGEQYF. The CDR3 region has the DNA TGTGCCAGCAGTTACTCGAACAGGGCGGGCGAGCAGTACTTC.

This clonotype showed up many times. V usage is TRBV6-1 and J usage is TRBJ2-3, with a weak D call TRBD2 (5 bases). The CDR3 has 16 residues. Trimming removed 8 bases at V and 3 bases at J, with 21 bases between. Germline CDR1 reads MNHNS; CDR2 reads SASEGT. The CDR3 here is CASYVGGSVSTDTQYF. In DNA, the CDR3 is TGTGCCAGCTACGTCGGAGGTAGCGTGTCGACAGATACGCAGTATTTT.

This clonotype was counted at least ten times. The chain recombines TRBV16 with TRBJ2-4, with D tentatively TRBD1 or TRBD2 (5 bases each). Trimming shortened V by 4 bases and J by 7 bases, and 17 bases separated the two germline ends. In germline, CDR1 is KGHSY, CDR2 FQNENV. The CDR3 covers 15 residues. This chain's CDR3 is CASSRSFRGGNIQYF. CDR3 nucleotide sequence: TGTGCCAGCAGCCGATCCTTTCGGGGCGGGAACATTCAGTACTTC.

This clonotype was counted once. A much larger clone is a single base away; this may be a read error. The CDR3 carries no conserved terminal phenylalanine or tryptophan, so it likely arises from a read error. CDR3 sequence reads: CASSLGTVQEAFL. In DNA, the CDR3 is TGTGCCAGCAGTTTGGGGACAGTGCAAGAAGCTTTCCTT. The rearrangement links TRBV28 to TRBJ1-1; 7 positions match TRBD1. The V segment lost 3 bases and the J segment 8 bases; nucleotides outside the gene matches: 6. From germline, CDR1 is MDHEN and CDR2 SYDVKM. CDR3 length: 13 residues.

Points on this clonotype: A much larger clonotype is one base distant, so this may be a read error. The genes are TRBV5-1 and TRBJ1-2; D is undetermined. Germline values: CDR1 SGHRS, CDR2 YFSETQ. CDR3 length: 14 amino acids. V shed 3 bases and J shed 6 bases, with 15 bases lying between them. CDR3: CASSYLSFDNGYTF. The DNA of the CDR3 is TGCGCCAGCAGCTACCTGTCCTTCGACAATGGCTACACCTTC.